This record looks at one TCR beta chain sequence and its context. Its matching antigen is unknown. This entry belongs to a study of Graves' ophthalmopathy and Graves' hyperthyroidism. Overall study findings and caveats: A 13-signature model separated ophthalmopathy from stable hyperthyroidism, about 90% sensitivity, about 81% specificity.

Germline values: CDR1 ENHRY, CDR2 SYGVKD. Trimming cost V 10 bases and J 2 bases, with 15 bases left between them. This CDR3 has 13 amino acids. The study amplified TCR beta CDR3 regions using RNA transcripts. The authors performed first-round RT-PCR with HTBI primers and then a second-round multiplex PCR. From the multiplex PCR reads, TCRdb called clonotypes with MiXCR, one entry per CDR3 protein. Among hundreds of thousands of distinct CDR3 sequences listed, around a fifth were seen once. Ineligible for inclusion were patients with other autoimmune diseases, uncontrolled infections, pregnancy or lactation.

The TCR comes from a woman between 50 and 59 years old with Graves' ophthalmopathy. This sequence joins TRBV10-3 and TRBJ2-7; D might be TRBD1 (7 bases). The sequenced sample was peripheral blood. Here the CDR3 DNA reads TGTGCCAGCGGGACAGAGTACACCTACGAGCAGTACTTC. Translated, it gives CASGTEYTYEQYF.